Each of the 14 T cell receptor beta chains below was sequenced from the same sample in a study of T cells after posttransplantation cyclophosphamide. Libraries were prepared by immunoSEQ multiplex PCR; TCRdb keeps only in-frame clonotypes and omits some of them. This record lists 25,000 to 35,000 clones, none seen once only, and the top ten clones contain roughly 2.5%. The material sequenced was PBMCs. The receptors stem from a woman aged 55-70 years in good health, CMV-negative, and a related stem cell transplant donor.

This clone was picked up a small number of times. V usage is TRBV18 and J usage is TRBJ2-5, with 10 bases aligning to TRBD1. The CDR3 runs to 13 residues. The germline V gene encodes CDR1 KGHSH and CDR2 LQKENI. J gave up 10 bases and V 0 bases, and 2 bases lay outside the gene matches. The CDR3 DNA sequence: TGTGCCAGCTCACCACCCGGGACAGGGGTCCAGTACTTC. Translation: CASSPPGTGVQYF.

This clone was observed many times. This chain connects TRBV27 to TRBJ1-1, with no clear D. The CDR3 is made up of 13 amino acids. The V and J ends lost 4 bases and 3 bases respectively, with 9 bases between them. CDR1 is MNHEY, CDR2 SMNVEV, per germline (reference sequence). The CDR3 coding sequence is TGTGCCAGCAGTTACGGGGAGCACACTGAAGCTTTCTTT. Translation: CASSYGEHTEAFF.

This clone was observed at least ten times. This chain joins TRBV7-9 and TRBJ2-3; 8 bases match TRBD2. The CDR3 totals 16 residues. CDR1 and CDR2 from the germline V gene are SEHNR and FQNEAQ (reference sequence). Losses at the gene ends were 1 base for V and 5 bases for J; bases not matched to a gene: 8. CDR3 bases: TGTGCCAGCAGCTTAGGTTCCTCGGGGGGGAAAGATACGCAGTATTTT. Protein product: CASSLGSSGGKDTQYF.

This clone was seen more than once but under ten times. This chain links TRBV6-2 or TRBV6-3 with TRBJ2-7, with D perhaps TRBD1 (5 bases). V dropped 2 bases and J dropped 0 bases, with 14 bases sitting between them. CDR1 and CDR2 from the germline V gene are MNHEY and SVGEGT. The CDR3 runs to 16 residues. CDR3 region: CASSYGARQPSYEQYF. Here the CDR3 DNA reads TGTGCCAGCAGTTACGGGGCCAGGCAACCCTCCTACGAGCAGTACTTC.

This clone was detected ten times or more. V is TRBV28 and J is TRBJ2-7; 9 positions match TRBD2. The CDR3 sequence is 15 residues long. Germline V CDR1 and CDR2: MDHEN, SYDVKM. With 10 bases clipped from V and 5 bases from J, the junction kept 15 bases outside the gene matches. CDR3: CATSRGGGRADEQYF. As DNA, the CDR3 is TGTGCCACCTCGAGAGGGGGCGGGAGGGCCGACGAGCAGTACTTC.

Ten or more counts support this clone. The chain carries TRBV11-2 and TRBJ1-1, with D uncertain. V lost 0 bases and J lost 2, with 7 bases in between. Per germline, CDR1 SGHAT and CDR2 FQNNGV. The CDR3 loop spans 14 amino acids. The CDR3 DNA is TGTGCCAGCAGCTTAGATCTTCCCAACACTGAAGCTTTCTTT. Protein sequence: CASSLDLPNTEAFF.

This clone has only a few counts. The gene calls are TRBV30 and TRBJ2-7; 9 bases line up with TRBD2. There are 17 residues in the CDR3. Per germline, CDR1 GTSNPN and CDR2 SVGIG (reference sequence). The junction had 14 bases not matched to a gene; V was cut back by 3 bases and J by 2 bases. The CDR3 DNA sequence: TGTGCCTGGAGCTTTCCCCCTCGACTAGCGGTTACCTACGAGCAGTACTTC. It translates to CAWSFPPRLAVTYEQYF.

The genes are TRBV30 and TRBJ1-1; D may be TRBD1 (5 bases). Germline V gives CDR1 GTSNPN, CDR2 SVGIG (reference sequence). The CDR3 covers 16 residues. Trimming removed 3 bases from V and 9 bases from J, with 26 bases in between. CDR3: CAWRHPGTPERGQAFF. The DNA for the CDR3 is TGTGCCTGGAGGCACCCCGGGACCCCCGAGCGGGGACAAGCTTTCTTT.

At least ten counts were recorded for this clone. The V call is TRBV11-3, the J call TRBJ2-1; tentative D call: TRBD2 (7 bases). Germline-derived CDR1 and CDR2 are SGHNT and YENEEA. CDR3 size: 15 residues. V was clipped by 5 bases and J by 7 bases, with 18 bases between them. CDR3 in DNA: TGTGCCAGCAGCCCTGTAGGGGGGGAGGCGAATGAGCAGTTCTTC. It specifies CASSPVGGEANEQFF.

This clone was seen repeatedly, ten times or more. The V call is TRBV4-2, the J call TRBJ2-1; no reliable D call. The CDR3 has 14 amino acids. The V end lost 1 base, the J end lost 6 bases, and 10 bases lay between the germline ends. The germline gives CDR1 LGHNA, CDR2 YNFKEQ. The CDR3 nucleotides read TGTGCCAGCAGCCAAGTTCTAGTTATCAATGAGCAGTTCTTC. Its translation is CASSQVLVINEQFF.

CDR3 in amino acids: CASSLAGTGGAQETQYF. The CDR3 nucleotides read TGCGCCAGCAGCTTGGCTGGGACAGGGGGCGCTCAGGAGACCCAGTACTTC. The chain links TRBV5-1 to TRBJ2-5, with 12 bases aligning to TRBD1. Trimming at V came to 0 bases and at J to 5 bases, leaving 8 bases not matched to a gene. This CDR3 has 17 amino acids. CDR1 and CDR2 from the germline V gene are SGHRS and YFSETQ.

Many counts were recorded for this clone. V gene TRBV7-3 combines with J gene TRBJ2-1, with 8 bases fitting TRBD2. J was trimmed by 6 bases and V by 4 bases; bases with no gene match: 5. The germline gives CDR1 SGHTA, CDR2 FQGTGA. The CDR3 runs 14 residues. CDR3 DNA: TGTGCCAGCAGCTCCAGCGGGAGAGGCAATGAGCAGTTCTTC. This codes for CASSSSGRGNEQFF.

This clone has ten or more counts. This chain joins TRBV30 and TRBJ2-1; possibly TRBD2 for D (5 bases). V gave up 4 bases and J gave up 7 bases, with 17 bases separating them. Germline V gene data show CDR1 as GTSNPN and CDR2 as SVGIG (reference sequence). This CDR3 spans 14 amino acids. The CDR3 region is CAWKGIAGRNEQFF. In nucleotides, the CDR3 is TGTGCCTGGAAGGGCATCGCGGGCCGGAATGAGCAGTTCTTC.

This rearrangement joins TRBV7-3 to TRBJ2-3; TRBD2 matches at 7 bases. Germline CDR1 SGHTA, CDR2 FQGTGA. This CDR3 has 15 residues. V lost 2 bases to trimming and J lost 4 bases; unmatched junction nucleotides: 6. CDR3 DNA: TGTGCCAGCAGCTTAGTTGCGGGAGTGGCAGATACGCAGTATTTT. It codes for CASSLVAGVADTQYF.